Following are 28 T cell receptor beta chains from one sample sequenced in a study of CD8 T cells in Susac syndrome. With random hexamers, 0.5 to 1 ug RNA was reverse transcribed. TCRdb fed the immunoSEQ multiplex PCR reads into MiXCR, producing one record per CDR3 protein. The table lists more than 130,000 distinct CDR3 sequences, nearly 95% of them singletons, with over 0.25% in the top ten. Sequencing input: CD8+ T cells from PBMCs. Source of these receptors: a human donor in good health.

The chain recombines TRBV4-1 with TRBJ2-3; D may be TRBD1 or TRBD2 (5 bases each). The CDR3 spans 14 residues. Germline V CDR1 and CDR2: MGHRA, YSYEKL. Trimming shortened V by 5 bases and J by 6 bases, and 15 bases separated the two germline ends. CDR3 loop: CASSTLGVMDTQYF. The CDR3 nucleotides are TGCGCCAGCAGCACGTTGGGGGTGATGGATACGCAGTATTTT.

The chain combines TRBV27 with TRBJ2-7, with TRBD1 matching 7 bases. The germline V gene has CDR1 MNHEY and CDR2 SMNVEV (reference sequence). J lost 4 bases, V lost 0 bases, and 6 bases had no gene match. CDR3 size: 15 residues. CDR3 sequence (DNA): TGTGCCAGCAGTTTATCGAGGGACAGCTATTACGAGCAGTACTTC. Translation: CASSLSRDSYYEQYF.

The CDR3 region is CASSPGGARQPQHF. In DNA form, the CDR3 reads TGTGCCAGCTCGCCAGGGGGCGCGAGGCAGCCCCAGCATTTT. This sequence joins TRBV27 and TRBJ1-5; 8 bases are shared with TRBD1. V shed 8 bases and J 7 bases; nucleotides not matched to a gene: 10. Germline CDR1 MNHEY, CDR2 SMNVEV (reference sequence). This CDR3 is built from 14 residues.

The chain carries TRBV12-3 or TRBV12-4 and TRBJ2-7; a weak D match, TRBD2 (6 bases). The V end lost 3 bases, the J end lost 6 bases, and 12 bases lay between the germline ends. The CDR3 extends over 13 amino acids. CDR3 DNA: TGTGCCAGCAGTTTCGTGGGGAGGCGCGAGCAGTACTTC. Translated, it gives CASSFVGRREQYF.

J is TRBJ2-7 and V is TRBV27; 8 bases line up with TRBD1. The CDR3 has 15 amino acids. V lost 2 bases and J lost 3; bases outside the gene matches: 6. Per germline, CDR1 MNHEY and CDR2 SMNVEV (reference sequence). The CDR3 loop is CASSLIGTGDYEQYF. CDR3 DNA: TGTGCCAGCAGTTTAATCGGGACAGGAGACTACGAGCAGTACTTC.

The chain combines TRBV2 with TRBJ2-4; D tentatively reads TRBD1 or TRBD2 (6 bases each). Germline lookup yields CDR1 SNHLY and CDR2 FYNNEI. This CDR3 contains 14 residues. Deletions cut 2 bases from V and 5 bases from J, with 10 bases between. Written as DNA, the CDR3 is TGTGCCAGCAGTGAATTGGGGGGCCAAAACATTCAGTACTTC. Protein sequence: CASSELGGQNIQYF.

V is TRBV28 and J is TRBJ1-3, with D perhaps matching TRBD1 (6 bases). V was pared by 5 bases and J by 3 bases, with 14 bases between. Germline V lookup: CDR1 MDHEN, CDR2 SYDVKM. This CDR3 comprises 15 residues. The DNA of the CDR3 is TGTGCCAGCAGTCCTCCAGGGGTTGGTGGAAACACCATATATTTT. This sequence encodes CASSPPGVGGNTIYF.

The chain has TRBV7-8 and TRBJ2-3; D is unclear. Germline V gene data show CDR1 as SGHVS and CDR2 as FQNEAQ. V lost 6 bases, J lost 5 bases, and 18 bases lay in between. The CDR3 totals 15 residues. The CDR3 here is CASSNFPLPQDTQYF. The CDR3 DNA sequence: TGTGCCAGCAGTAATTTCCCCCTGCCACAAGATACGCAGTATTTT.

This chain joins TRBV13 and TRBJ2-1, with TRBD2 identical over 10 bases. The CDR3 loop spans 16 amino acids. Germline V gene sequence: CDR1 PRHDT, CDR2 FYEKMQ (reference sequence). V was pared by 1 base and J by 9 bases, with 9 bases of the junction left unmatched. The CDR3 reads CASSLESGRAVGEQFF. The CDR3 bases are TGTGCCAGCAGCTTAGAGAGCGGGAGGGCCGTGGGTGAGCAGTTCTTC.

V is TRBV30 and J is TRBJ2-3; D is ambiguous. Trimming cost V 0 bases and J 3 bases, with 7 bases left between them. Germline V CDR1 and CDR2: GTSNPN, SVGIG (reference sequence). There are 13 residues in the CDR3. CDR3 DNA: TGTGCCTGGAGTGTACTTGGAACAGATACGCAGTATTTT. It codes for CAWSVLGTDTQYF.

V usage is TRBV20-1 and J usage is TRBJ1-1; possibly TRBD1 for D (5 bases). This CDR3 has 17 amino acids. CDR1 is DFQATT and CDR2 is SNEGSKA in the germline V gene (reference sequence). V lost 0 bases to trimming and J lost 1 base, with 18 bases between them. The CDR3 sequence is CSARDIPLGRENTEAFF. The DNA for the CDR3 is TGCAGTGCTAGAGATATACCCCTGGGACGGGAGAACACTGAAGCTTTCTTT.

The chain employs TRBV9 and TRBJ1-1; possible D gene TRBD1, 6 bases. CDR3 length equals 17 residues. Germline CDR1 reads SGDLS; CDR2 reads YYNGEE. The V end lost 2 bases, the J end lost 1 base, and 18 bases lay between the germline ends. The CDR3 spells CASSVGQGMVGNTEAFF. The CDR3, as DNA: TGTGCCAGCAGCGTGGGGCAGGGGATGGTAGGGAACACTGAAGCTTTCTTT.

This chain joins TRBV6-1 and TRBJ2-7, with 7 bases fitting TRBD1. The CDR3 has 13 residues. The junction had 3 bases not matched to a gene; V was cut back by 6 bases and J by 1 base. The germline V gene has CDR1 MNHNS and CDR2 SASEGT. The CDR3 bases are TGTGCCAGCAGGGGGACAGATTCCTACGAGCAGTACTTC. This encodes CASRGTDSYEQYF.

The genes are TRBV29-1 and TRBJ2-3; D is ambiguous. The CDR3 totals 10 residues. From germline, CDR1 is SQVTM and CDR2 ANQGSEA. Trimming took 7 bases from V and 5 from J, leaving 7 bases between them. The CDR3: CSGFIDTQYF. CDR3 nucleotide sequence: TGCAGCGGTTTTATAGATACGCAGTATTTT.

This clonotype was seen a single time. The chain couples TRBV28 to TRBJ2-1, with D perhaps assigned TRBD1 or TRBD2 (6 bases each). Germline V CDR1 and CDR2: MDHEN, SYDVKM. The CDR3 is 14 residues long. V lost 3 bases, J lost 10 bases, and 16 bases lay in between. The chain's CDR3 is CASSFLGGRGEQFF. For the CDR3, the DNA is TGTGCCAGCAGTTTTCTTGGGGGGCGCGGGGAGCAGTTCTTC.

The chain is built from TRBV29-1 and TRBJ2-3, with 9 bases that match TRBD2. CDR1 SQVTM and CDR2 ANQGSEA come from the germline V gene. The CDR3 loop spans 16 amino acids. The junction had 8 bases not matched to a gene; V was cut back by 0 bases and J by 4 bases. CDR3 sequence: CSVEDGLAGVADTQYF. CDR3 nucleotide sequence: TGCAGCGTTGAAGATGGATTAGCGGGAGTTGCAGATACGCAGTATTTT.

The chain carries TRBV28 and TRBJ2-3, with 10 positions matching TRBD2. Looked up from germline, CDR1 is MDHEN and CDR2 is SYDVKM. This CDR3 region has 16 residues. V shed 3 bases and J 4 bases; nucleotides not matched to a gene: 7. This chain's CDR3 is CASSFPKAGGADTQYF. The CDR3 DNA sequence: TGTGCCAGCAGTTTCCCTAAAGCGGGGGGGGCAGATACGCAGTATTTT.

The J gene is TRBJ2-1, the V gene TRBV20-1; TRBD2 agrees at 12 bases. The V and J ends lost 0 bases and 2 bases, in that order; junction bases with no gene match: 14. The CDR3 spans 20 residues. CDR1 is DFQATT, CDR2 SNEGSKA, per germline (reference sequence). CDR3 sequence reads: CSARDETEGLAGGPYNEQFF. In DNA, the CDR3 is TGCAGTGCTAGAGATGAGACGGAAGGGCTAGCGGGAGGGCCCTACAATGAGCAGTTCTTC.

The rearrangement joins TRBV27 to TRBJ2-1; 8 bases agree with TRBD2. Germline lookup yields CDR1 MNHEY and CDR2 SMNVEV (reference sequence). This CDR3 region has 14 residues. Trimming took 4 bases from V and 5 from J; bases not matched to a gene: 4. The DNA for the CDR3 is TGTGCCAGCAGTTGGTCAGCGGGAGACAATGAGCAGTTCTTC. Translating gives CASSWSAGDNEQFF.

CDR3 region: CASSLGAEIYQETQYF. The CDR3 nucleotides are TGTGCCAGCAGCTTAGGAGCGGAAATTTACCAAGAGACCCAGTACTTC. J is TRBJ2-5 and V is TRBV7-2, with D possibly TRBD2 on 5 matching bases. The germline V gene has CDR1 SGHTA and CDR2 FQGNSA. V lost 1 base and J lost 0, with 12 bases in between. This CDR3 region has 16 residues.

The chain carries TRBV7-3 and TRBJ2-7; D not resolved. Looked up from germline, CDR1 is SGHTA and CDR2 is FQGTGA. The V gene lost 5 bases and the J gene lost 5 bases, with 13 bases spanning the gap. The CDR3 is made up of 13 amino acids. CDR3: CASSLLLGDEQYF. CDR3 nucleotide sequence: TGTGCCAGCAGCCTACTACTCGGCGACGAGCAGTACTTC.

This chain's CDR3 is CSVDRADTQYF. In DNA form, the CDR3 reads TGCAGCGTTGATCGCGCAGATACGCAGTATTTT. J is TRBJ2-3 and V is TRBV29-1; unclear D gene. There are 11 residues in the CDR3. From germline, CDR1 is SQVTM and CDR2 ANQGSEA. Trimming stripped 3 bases from V and 4 bases from J, with 5 bases between.

This rearrangement joins TRBV29-1 to TRBJ2-7, with 14 bases identical to TRBD2. V gave up 6 bases and J gave up 4 bases; unmatched junction bases: 5. Germline V gives CDR1 SQVTM, CDR2 ANQGSEA. CDR3 length: 14 amino acids. CDR3 DNA: TGCAGCGTCGTTGGGACTAGCGGGAGTTACGAGCAGTACTTC. As protein: CSVVGTSGSYEQYF.

V is TRBV30 and J is TRBJ2-5; TRBD2 aligns across 14 bases. CDR1 and CDR2 (germline): GTSNPN, SVGIG (reference sequence). Unmatched junction bases numbered 7, after V lost 3 bases and J lost 4 bases. The CDR3 has 16 residues. CDR3 sequence reads: CAWRETSGRVGETQYF. DNA of the CDR3: TGTGCCTGGAGGGAGACTAGCGGGAGGGTCGGAGAGACCCAGTACTTC.

The V and J genes are TRBV27 and TRBJ1-2; unclear D gene. Germline CDR1 reads MNHEY; CDR2 reads SMNVEV (reference sequence). Trimming cost V 4 bases and J 6 bases, with 18 bases left between them. The CDR3 extends over 15 amino acids. The CDR3 nucleotides read TGTGCCAGCAGTTCAATAGGCGGGCCCGTGGATGGCTACACCTTC. Residues: CASSSIGGPVDGYTF.

V gene TRBV20-1 combines with J gene TRBJ2-7; either TRBD1 or TRBD2 may supply D (5 bases each). Germline V CDR1 and CDR2: DFQATT, SNEGSKA (reference sequence). The CDR3 runs 14 residues. V dropped 6 bases and J dropped 2 bases, with 17 bases sitting between them. CDR3 loop: CSAPLRDPPYEQYF. The CDR3 DNA is TGCAGTGCCCCACTTCGGGACCCCCCCTACGAGCAGTACTTC.

CDR3 sequence: CASSPQGGGITDTQYF. In DNA form, the CDR3 reads TGCGCCAGCAGCCCCCAAGGAGGGGGCATAACAGATACGCAGTATTTT. The chain couples TRBV5-1 to TRBJ2-3; perhaps TRBD1 as D (7 bases). V was trimmed by 4 bases and J by 3 bases, leaving 18 bases between them. Germline CDR1 SGHRS, CDR2 YFSETQ. The CDR3 length is 16 residues.

This chain links TRBV27 with TRBJ1-2; no firm D call. Germline V gene sequence: CDR1 MNHEY, CDR2 SMNVEV (reference sequence). The V end lost 10 bases, the J end lost 8 bases, and 14 bases lay between the germline ends. The CDR3 length is 11 residues. As DNA, the CDR3 is TGTGCCACCTTAGGTCGGGAGGGCTACACCTTC. It encodes CATLGREGYTF.